This T cell receptor (beta chain) is from a study of HIV-infected patients and healthy controls. Whole-study results and caveats: In healthy controls, MAIT alpha CDR3s were common; in HIV+ repertoires, severely depleted.

Reverse transcription used roughly 480 ng RNA and constant-region primers for alpha and beta. Each of the alpha and beta chains got its own library through chain-specific third strand synthesis with indices. All rearrangements within a chain used one primer pair; cDNA molecules carried barcodes. The library had 12-nucleotide molecular identifiers formed by two random hexamers joined together. TCRdb re-called the 5' RACE reads through MiXCR, storing one row per CDR3 protein. The sample has approximately 9,400 distinct CDR3 sequences, approximately 8% seen once. The repertoire came from unfractionated whole blood and reflected all unsorted peripheral T cells. In regard to this clonotype: What it recognizes is unknown.

The sample consisted of blood. The TCR sequence derives from an adult in good health.

CDR3 residues: CSAITGGHQPQHF. The CDR3 coding sequence is TGCAGTGCTATCACAGGGGGCCACCAGCCCCAGCATTTT. V is TRBV20-1 and J is TRBJ1-5, with 9 bases aligning to TRBD1. Germline loops: CDR1 DFQATT, CDR2 SNEGSKA (reference sequence). Losses at the gene ends were 4 bases for V and 7 bases for J; bases not matched to a gene: 5. The CDR3 has 13 amino acids.